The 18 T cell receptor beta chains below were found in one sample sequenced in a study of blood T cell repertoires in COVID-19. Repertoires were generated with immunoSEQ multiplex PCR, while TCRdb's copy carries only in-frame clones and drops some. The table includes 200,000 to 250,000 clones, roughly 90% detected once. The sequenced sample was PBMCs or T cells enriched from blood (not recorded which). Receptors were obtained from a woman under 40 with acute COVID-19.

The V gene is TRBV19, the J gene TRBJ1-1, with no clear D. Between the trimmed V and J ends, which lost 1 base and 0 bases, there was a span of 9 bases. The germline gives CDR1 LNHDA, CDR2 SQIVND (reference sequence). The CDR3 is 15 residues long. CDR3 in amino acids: CASSIVIEVNTEAFF. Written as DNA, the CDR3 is TGTGCCAGTAGTATAGTAATAGAAGTGAACACTGAAGCTTTCTTT.

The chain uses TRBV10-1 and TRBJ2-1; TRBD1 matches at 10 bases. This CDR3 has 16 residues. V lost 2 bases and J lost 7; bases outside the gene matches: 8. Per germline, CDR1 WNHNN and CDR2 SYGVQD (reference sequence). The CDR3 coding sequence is TGCGCCAGCAGTGAGAAACTGACAGGGGGCATAAATGAGCAGTTCTTC. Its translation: CASSEKLTGGINEQFF.

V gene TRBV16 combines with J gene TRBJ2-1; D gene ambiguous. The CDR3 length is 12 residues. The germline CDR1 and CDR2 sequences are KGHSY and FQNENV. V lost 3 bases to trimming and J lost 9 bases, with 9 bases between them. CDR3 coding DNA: TGTGCCAGCAGCCACGGTGGTGGTGAGCAGTTCTTC. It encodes CASSHGGGEQFF.

CDR3 DNA: TGTGCCAGCAGCTTATACGACAGGGGGCACCGGCCGGTGGATACGCAGTATTTT. This translates into CASSLYDRGHRPVDTQYF. The V call is TRBV7-2, the J call TRBJ2-3; 10 bases line up with TRBD1. This CDR3 is 18 amino acids long. The V and J ends lost 2 bases and 6 bases, in that order; junction bases with no gene match: 14. CDR1 and CDR2 (germline): SGHTA, FQGNSA.

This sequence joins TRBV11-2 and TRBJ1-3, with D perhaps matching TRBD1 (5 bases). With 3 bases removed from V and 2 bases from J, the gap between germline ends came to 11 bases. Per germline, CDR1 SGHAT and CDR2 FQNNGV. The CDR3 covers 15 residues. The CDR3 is CASSFIRATGNTIYF. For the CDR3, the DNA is TGTGCCAGCAGCTTTATCAGGGCCACTGGAAACACCATATATTTT.

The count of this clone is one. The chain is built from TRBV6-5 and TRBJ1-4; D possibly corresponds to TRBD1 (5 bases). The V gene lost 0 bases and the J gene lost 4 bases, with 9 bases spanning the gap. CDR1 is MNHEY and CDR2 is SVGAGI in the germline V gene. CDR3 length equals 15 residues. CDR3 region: CASSYSTQVNEKLFF. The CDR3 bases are TGTGCCAGCAGTTACTCGACACAGGTTAATGAAAAACTGTTTTTT.

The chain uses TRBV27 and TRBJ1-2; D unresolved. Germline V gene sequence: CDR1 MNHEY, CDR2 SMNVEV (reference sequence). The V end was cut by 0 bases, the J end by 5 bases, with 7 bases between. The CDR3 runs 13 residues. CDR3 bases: TGTGCCAGCAGTTTATCGAACGCGTATGGCTACACCTTC. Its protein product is CASSLSNAYGYTF.

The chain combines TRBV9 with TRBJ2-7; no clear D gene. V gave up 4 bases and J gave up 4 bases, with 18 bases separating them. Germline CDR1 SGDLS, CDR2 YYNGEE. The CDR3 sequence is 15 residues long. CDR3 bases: TGTGCCAGCAGCTCACGGCCCACTACCATATACGAGCAGTACTTC. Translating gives CASSSRPTTIYEQYF.

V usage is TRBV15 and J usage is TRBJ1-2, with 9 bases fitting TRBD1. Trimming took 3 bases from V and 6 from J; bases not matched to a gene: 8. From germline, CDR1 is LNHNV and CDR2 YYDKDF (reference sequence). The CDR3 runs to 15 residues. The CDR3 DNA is TGTGCCACCAGCAGGCCCGGGACAGGGTTTCATGGCTACACCTTC. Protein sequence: CATSRPGTGFHGYTF.

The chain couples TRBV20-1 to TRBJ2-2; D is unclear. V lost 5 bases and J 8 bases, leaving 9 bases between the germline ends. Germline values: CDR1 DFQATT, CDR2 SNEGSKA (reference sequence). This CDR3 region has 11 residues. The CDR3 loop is CSAEVSGELFF. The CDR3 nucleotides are TGCAGTGCTGAGGTTTCGGGGGAGCTGTTTTTT.

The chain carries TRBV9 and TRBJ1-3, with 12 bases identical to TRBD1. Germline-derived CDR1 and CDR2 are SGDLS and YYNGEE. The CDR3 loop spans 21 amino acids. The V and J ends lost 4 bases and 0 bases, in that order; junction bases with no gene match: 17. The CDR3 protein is CASSRGAWGQGATGSGNTIYF. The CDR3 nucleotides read TGTGCCAGCAGCCGCGGGGCTTGGGGACAGGGGGCGACAGGCTCTGGAAACACCATATATTTT. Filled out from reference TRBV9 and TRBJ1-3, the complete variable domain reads DSGVTQTPKHLITATGQRVTLRCSPRSGDLSVYWYQQSLDQGLQFLIQYYNGEERAKGNILERFSAQQFPDLHSELNLSSLELGDSALYFCASSRGAWGQGATGSGNTIYFGEGSWLTVV.

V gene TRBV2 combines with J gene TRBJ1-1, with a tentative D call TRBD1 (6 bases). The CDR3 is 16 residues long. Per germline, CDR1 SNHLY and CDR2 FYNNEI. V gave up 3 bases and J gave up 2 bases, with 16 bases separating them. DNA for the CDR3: TGTGCCAGCAGTGACCGGCAGGGGAAGAGCAACACTGAAGCTTTCTTT. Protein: CASSDRQGKSNTEAFF.

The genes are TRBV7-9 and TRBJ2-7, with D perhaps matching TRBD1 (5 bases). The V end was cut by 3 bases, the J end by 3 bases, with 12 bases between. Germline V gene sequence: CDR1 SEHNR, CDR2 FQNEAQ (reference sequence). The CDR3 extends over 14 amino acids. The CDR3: CASSFGATDYEQYF. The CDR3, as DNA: TGTGCCAGCAGCTTTGGGGCCACCGACTACGAGCAGTACTTC.

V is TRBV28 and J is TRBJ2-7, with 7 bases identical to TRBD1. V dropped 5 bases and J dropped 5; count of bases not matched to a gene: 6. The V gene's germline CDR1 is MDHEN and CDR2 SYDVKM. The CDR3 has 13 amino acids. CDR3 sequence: CASSPGTVDEQYF. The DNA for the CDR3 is TGTGCCAGCAGTCCGGGGACAGTGGACGAGCAGTACTTC.

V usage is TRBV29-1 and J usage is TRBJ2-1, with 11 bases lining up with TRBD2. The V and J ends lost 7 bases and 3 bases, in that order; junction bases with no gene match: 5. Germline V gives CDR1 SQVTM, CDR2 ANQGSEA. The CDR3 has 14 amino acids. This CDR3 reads CSAQTSGVYNEQFF. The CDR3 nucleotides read TGCAGCGCCCAGACTAGCGGGGTCTACAATGAGCAGTTCTTC.

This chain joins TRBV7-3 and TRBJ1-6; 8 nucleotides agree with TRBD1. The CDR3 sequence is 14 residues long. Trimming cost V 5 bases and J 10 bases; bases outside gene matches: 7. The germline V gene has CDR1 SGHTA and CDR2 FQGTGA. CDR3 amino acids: CASSPGQGSSPLHF. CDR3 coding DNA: TGTGCCAGCAGCCCTGGACAGGGATCCTCACCCCTCCACTTT.

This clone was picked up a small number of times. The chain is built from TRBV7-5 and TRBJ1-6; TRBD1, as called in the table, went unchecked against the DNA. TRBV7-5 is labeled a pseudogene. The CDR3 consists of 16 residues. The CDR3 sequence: CARTGVQGALNSPLHF. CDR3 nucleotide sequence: TGTGCCAGAACCGGGGTCCAGGGGGCGCTCAATTCACCCCTCCACTTT.

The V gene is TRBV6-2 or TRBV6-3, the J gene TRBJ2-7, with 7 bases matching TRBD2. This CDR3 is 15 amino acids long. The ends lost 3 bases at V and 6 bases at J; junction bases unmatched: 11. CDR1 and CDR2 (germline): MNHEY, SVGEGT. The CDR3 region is CASSYGRGELREQYF. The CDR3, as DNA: TGTGCCAGCAGTTATGGACGGGGGGAATTACGCGAGCAGTACTTC.